Listed here is a single T cell receptor (beta chain). The antigen is not known. Using immunoSEQ multiplex PCR, the repertoire was profiled, and TCRdb retains in-frame clones only, with some absent. The sample holds roughly 700,000 clones; about nine tenths are singletons and the top ten take 30% to 40%. The data belong to a study of shared clonotypes between healthy human individuals. About the study: Researchers drew samples from a couple of women and a few men aged 18 to 49. Overall study results and limits: With several donors compared, approximately 5.5% of naive CD4 clonotypes were shared.

Trimming took off 4 bases at V and 2 bases at J, with 12 bases between the two ends. The germline V gene has CDR1 MNHEY and CDR2 SMNVEV (reference sequence). The CDR3 has 15 amino acids. The sequencing input was memory CD8+ T cells from PBMCs. Specified subset: CD45RO+ cells pooled with CCR7-negative TemRA cells. The TCR originated in a man younger than 35 in good health. Some clones in this sample may be carry-over from other donors' samples. The rearrangement links TRBV27 to TRBJ1-3, with a possible D match to TRBD1 (5 bases). The CDR3 is CASSSRGTAGNTIYF. In DNA, the CDR3 is TGTGCCAGCAGTTCCCGAGGGACGGCTGGAAACACCATATATTTT.